Below, 13 T cell receptor beta chains from the same sample are listed, as sequenced in a study of OX40 agonist ivuxolimab in advanced cancers. Using immunoSEQ multiplex PCR, the repertoire was profiled, and TCRdb retains in-frame clones only, with some absent. The table has roughly 80,000 clones, about nine tenths seen once. The material was CD4+ or CD8+ T cells sorted from blood, obtained in a trial of the OX40 agonist ivuxolimab. All receptors derive from an adult with an advanced solid tumor such as melanoma, head and neck, liver or kidney cancer.

The chain carries TRBV30 and TRBJ2-7; TRBD1 matches 9 bases. Germline lookup yields CDR1 GTSNPN and CDR2 SVGIG (reference sequence). The CDR3 has 16 residues. J lost 6 bases, V lost 0 bases, and 12 bases had no gene match. The CDR3 nucleotides read TGTGCCTGGAGTGTAAAATTCGCGGGACAGGGCCTCGAGCAGTACTTC. It codes for CAWSVKFAGQGLEQYF.

The chain joins TRBV4-1 to TRBJ1-2; TRBD1 aligns across 7 bases. The CDR3 totals 14 residues. CDR1 is MGHRA and CDR2 is YSYEKL in the germline V gene. V was pared by 4 bases and J by 6 bases, with 8 bases of the junction left unmatched. The chain's CDR3 is CASSPGQQYNGYTF. CDR3 DNA: TGCGCCAGCAGCCCGGGACAGCAATACAATGGCTACACCTTC.

The J gene is TRBJ2-2, the V gene TRBV7-6; D is ambiguous. Trimming shortened V by 5 bases and J by 5 bases, and 9 bases separated the two germline ends. Per germline, CDR1 SGHVS and CDR2 FNYEAQ. This CDR3 comprises 13 residues. The CDR3 region has the DNA TGTGCCAGCAGCGTAACCTCAACCGGGGAGCTGTTTTTT. Residues: CASSVTSTGELFF.

V is TRBV5-4 and J is TRBJ2-1, with a weak D call TRBD2 (5 bases). The germline CDR1 and CDR2 sequences are SGHNT and YYREEE (reference sequence). The CDR3 has 17 amino acids. Trimming cost V 2 bases and J 1 base, with 16 bases left between them. The CDR3 nucleotides read TGTGCCAGCAGCTTTTACCTAGCTACGACGTCCTACAATGAGCAGTTCTTC. Amino acids: CASSFYLATTSYNEQFF. The full variable domain, rest sourced from reference TRBV5-4 and TRBJ2-1, is ETGVTQSPTHLIKTRGQQVTLRCSSQSGHNTVSWYQQALGQGPQFIFQYYREEENGRGNFPPRFSGLQFPNYSSELNVNALELDDSALYLCASSFYLATTSYNEQFFGPGTRLTVL.

This sequence joins TRBV27 and TRBJ1-6, with 7 bases that match TRBD1. CDR1 and CDR2 from the germline V gene are MNHEY and SMNVEV (reference sequence). The V and J ends lost 1 base and 7 bases, in that order; junction bases with no gene match: 7. The CDR3 length is 16 residues. The CDR3 here is CASSLWQGEGNSPLHF. Here the CDR3 DNA reads TGTGCCAGCAGTTTATGGCAGGGGGAAGGAAATTCACCCCTCCACTTT.

This chain uses TRBV5-1 with TRBJ2-1, with TRBD2 matching over 9 bases. Germline CDR1 and CDR2: SGHRS and YFSETQ. CDR3 size: 15 residues. The trim removed 2 bases at V and 0 bases at J, leaving 0 bases unmatched. The CDR3 region is CASSLLAGSYNEQFF. The CDR3 nucleotides are TGCGCCAGCAGCTTACTAGCGGGCTCCTACAATGAGCAGTTCTTC.

As concerns this clone: Other DNA sequences in the same sample also yield this CDR3. The chain employs TRBV30 and TRBJ1-5, with D possibly being TRBD1 (6 bases). The CDR3 sequence is 14 residues long. The V end lost 5 bases, the J end lost 4 bases, and 15 bases lay between the germline ends. In germline, CDR1 is GTSNPN, CDR2 SVGIG (reference sequence). This CDR3 is CAWRGGAGNQPQHF. CDR3 DNA: TGTGCCTGGCGTGGGGGGGCGGGGAATCAGCCCCAGCATTTT.

The CDR3 region is CASSPYEQGKETQYF. The CDR3 region has the DNA TGTGCCAGCAGCCCGTACGAACAGGGAAAAGAGACCCAGTACTTC. The chain uses TRBV6-6 and TRBJ2-5; D is perhaps TRBD1 (6 bases). The CDR3 length is 15 residues. Trimming pared 6 bases from V and 3 bases from J, leaving 17 bases between. The germline CDR1 and CDR2 sequences are MNHNY and SVGAGI (reference sequence).

The V gene is TRBV5-4, the J gene TRBJ2-3, with D perhaps matching TRBD2 (5 bases). V shed 4 bases and J shed 4 bases, with 13 bases lying between them. From germline, CDR1 is SGHNT and CDR2 YYREEE (reference sequence). CDR3 length equals 14 residues. DNA of the CDR3: TGTGCCAGCAGCGCACTAGTGGGCGCAGATACGCAGTATTTT. Translation gives CASSALVGADTQYF.

The rearrangement joins TRBV29-1 to TRBJ2-1; TRBD2 is a possible D gene (5 bases). Trimming took 5 bases from V and 3 from J, leaving 5 bases between them. This CDR3 comprises 11 residues. Germline assignment: CDR1 SQVTM and CDR2 ANQGSEA. The CDR3 is CSVTSYNEQFF. The CDR3 region has the DNA TGCAGCGTTACTAGCTACAATGAGCAGTTCTTC.

The chain links TRBV10-3 to TRBJ2-7; 7 bases line up with TRBD1. V shed 5 bases, J shed 3 bases, and the junction held 7 bases outside the gene matches. The length of the CDR3 is 14 residues. The germline V gene encodes CDR1 ENHRY and CDR2 SYGVKD. CDR3 nucleotide sequence: TGTGCCATCAGTCGACAGGGATCGGGCTACGAGCAGTACTTC. It is translated as CAISRQGSGYEQYF.

The V gene is TRBV6-6, the J gene TRBJ2-7; a weak D match, TRBD2 (6 bases). This CDR3 has 14 residues. V was trimmed by 5 bases and J by 1 base, leaving 12 bases between them. In germline, CDR1 is MNHNY, CDR2 SVGAGI (reference sequence). As DNA, the CDR3 is TGTGCCAGCAGTCCTTTAGCGGATTCCTACGAGCAGTACTTC. Residues: CASSPLADSYEQYF.

The chain carries TRBV19 and TRBJ2-3; TRBD2 matches 10 bases. With V trimmed by 3 bases and J by 4 bases, 4 bases remained unmatched. Germline CDR1 is LNHDA and CDR2 is SQIVND (reference sequence). The CDR3 loop spans 15 amino acids. The DNA for the CDR3 is TGTGCCAGTAGTATCCCTAGCGGGAGATCAGATACGCAGTATTTT. Amino acid sequence: CASSIPSGRSDTQYF.